This T cell receptor beta chain was identified in a study of beta chain features in type 1 diabetes. Reverse transcription of all isolated RNA meant that expressed TCRB transcripts were sequenced. Measured with immunoSEQ multiplex PCR; TCRdb has only the in-frame clones, and not every one. The repertoire holds roughly 230,000 clones, roughly a tenth seen once, with 0.017% in the top ten. Post-sort purity exceeded 98% for all sorted populations. About this clone: Its antigen is not known.

Between the trimmed V and J ends, which lost 2 bases and 4 bases, there was a span of 11 bases. Germline values: CDR1 GTSNPN, CDR2 SVGIG (reference sequence). The CDR3 is 13 amino acids. Points from the study as a whole: Shortening that was moderate but significant affected the TCRB CDR3s of Type 1 diabetes patients in all four CD4+ subsets.

This clonotype originated in a young man with type 1 diabetes. Sequences were obtained from naive CD4+ T cells from blood. The V call is TRBV30, the J call TRBJ1-2; D possibly corresponds to TRBD1 (5 bases). In nucleotides, the CDR3 is TGTGCCTGGAGTAAAGGGGATCTCTATGGCTACACCTTC. This codes for CAWSKGDLYGYTF.